This T cell receptor (beta chain) was recorded in a study of blood T cells in healthy people across ages. The study's findings and limits: A roughly linear fall in TCR beta diversity per million T cells was seen with increasing age. The authors considered diversity estimates from one million T cells to be underestimates.

Per the germline V gene, CDR1 is LGHDT and CDR2 is YNNKEL (reference sequence). The length of the CDR3 is 12 residues. V was shortened by 3 bases and J by 8 bases, with 8 bases between the two germline ends. As regards this clonotype: Its antigen is as yet unknown.

A second PCR of roughly 7 to 11 cycles used a sample-barcoded 5' primer and a J-beta primer mix. A template-switch adaptor with 12 random nucleotides tagged each cDNA molecule. TCRdb analysed the 5' RACE reads with MiXCR anew, one entry per CDR3 protein. Of 630,000 or so distinct CDR3 sequences in the sample, 32% were seen once. Total RNA, at least 5 micrograms per sample, came from PBMCs. The specimen sequenced was blood. The sequence was obtained from a woman at least 80 years old in good health. The V call is TRBV3-1, the J call TRBJ2-1; D call uncertain. DNA of the CDR3: TGTGCCAGCAGCCATCGCGACGATGAGCAGTTCTTC. Translation gives CASSHRDDEQFF.